The rows below give T cell receptor beta chains drawn from one sample of a study of monozygotic twins with inflammatory bowel disease. After re-calling the 5' RACE reads, TCRdb lists one entry per CDR3 protein, DNA absent. This sample contains hundreds of thousands of distinct CDR3 sequences. Sequenced sample: blood. All receptors come from a human donor with ulcerative colitis or Crohn's disease, or a healthy co-twin of an affected twin (not recorded which). CDR3s include the opening cysteine and the closing phenylalanine or tryptophan. Each record gives: J gene, V gene, CDR3 protein.

>TRBJ2-7|TRBV29-1
CSVALFLSYEQYF
>TRBJ2-3|TRBV3-1
CASSPAGVSTDTQYF
>TRBJ2-7|TRBV6-2/TRBV6-3
CASRARQGSYEQYF
>TRBJ1-2|TRBV15
CATSRETGGTLDYGYTF
>TRBJ1-2|TRBV25-1
CASSDVAGWGNGYTF
>TRBJ2-5|TRBV4-3
CASSPSGEGQETQYF
>TRBJ2-1|TRBV5-1
CASSLEIAGGPGNEQFF
>TRBJ1-4|TRBV7-2
CASSSAGFTTNEKLFF
>TRBJ2-6|TRBV7-2
CASSSGPLSGANVLTF
>TRBJ2-7|TRBV11-2
CASSLDLAGGVYEQYF
>TRBJ1-4|TRBV5-1
CASSPGQEDEKLFF
>TRBJ1-1|TRBV20-1
CSGESGAGYTEAFF
>TRBJ2-1|TRBV20-1
CSAPLWRNEQFF
>TRBJ1-2|TRBV6-1
CASRTRDRALNGYTF
>TRBJ1-2|TRBV12-3/TRBV12-4
CASSREPNYGYTF
>TRBJ2-3|TRBV14
CASSRRGGAPTDTQYF
>TRBJ2-7|TRBV11-1
CASSHGTVNYEQYF
>TRBJ2-7|TRBV20-1
CSAGGQGSYEQYF
>TRBJ2-1|TRBV9
CASSVVAQTSYNEQFF
>TRBJ2-4|TRBV5-6
CASSLRPGDIQYF
>TRBJ1-5|TRBV12-3/TRBV12-4
CASSRRSGTGRNQPQHF
>TRBJ2-3|TRBV6-1
CASSKTSGRRNTQYF
>TRBJ2-3|TRBV11-2
CASSFLGGTDTQYF
>TRBJ1-1|TRBV20-1
CSAAGQGGTEAFF
>TRBJ2-5|TRBV12-3/TRBV12-4
CASSLSTQETQYF
>TRBJ2-1|TRBV6-2/TRBV6-3
CASSALKGEQFF
>TRBJ2-1|TRBV12-5
CASGLGLLVGDEQFF
>TRBJ2-7|TRBV28
CASSSGQDYEQYF
>TRBJ2-5|TRBV20-1
CSASSDRGFQETQYF
>TRBJ1-6|TRBV5-1
CASSLVGPRDRHNSPLHF
>TRBJ2-1|TRBV5-1
CASSPWQGSYNEQFF
>TRBJ1-1|TRBV7-3
CASSASGTVNTEAFF
>TRBJ2-3|TRBV18
CASSPGTRPTDTQYF
>TRBJ2-2|TRBV4-1
CASSQEDRETGELFF
>TRBJ1-5|TRBV12-3/TRBV12-4
CASSPKTGGNQPQHF
>TRBJ1-5|TRBV15
CATSIRDKQPQHF
>TRBJ1-2|TRBV29-1
CSVDRGFGYTF
>TRBJ1-3|TRBV7-2
CASSSARGASGNTIYF
>TRBJ2-7|TRBV12-3/TRBV12-4
CASSFHPLRQATYEQYF
>TRBJ2-3|TRBV20-1
CSARALPRDTQYF
>TRBJ1-1|TRBV5-1
CASSPKTGCRSEAFF
>TRBJ2-2|TRBV6-1
CASTRTSGRAMAGELFF
>TRBJ2-7|TRBV12-3/TRBV12-4
CASSAGTVFGEQYF
>TRBJ2-5|TRBV27
CASSSGGAFPETQYF
>TRBJ2-3|TRBV5-1
CASSRQGVDTQYF
>TRBJ1-1|TRBV2
CASTDARQAFF
>TRBJ2-7|TRBV7-2
CASSFPQGPYEQYF
>TRBJ1-1|TRBV19
CASSRTGGITEAFF
>TRBJ2-5|TRBV7-3
CASRDSLEETQYF
>TRBJ2-1|TRBV5-6
CSSSTAGRRNSYNEQFF
>TRBJ1-1|TRBV20-1
CSAYSTATTEAFF
>TRBJ1-1|TRBV5-1
CASSLGRVMNTEAFF
>TRBJ1-1|TRBV12-3/TRBV12-4
CASSPWDRPAGTEAFF